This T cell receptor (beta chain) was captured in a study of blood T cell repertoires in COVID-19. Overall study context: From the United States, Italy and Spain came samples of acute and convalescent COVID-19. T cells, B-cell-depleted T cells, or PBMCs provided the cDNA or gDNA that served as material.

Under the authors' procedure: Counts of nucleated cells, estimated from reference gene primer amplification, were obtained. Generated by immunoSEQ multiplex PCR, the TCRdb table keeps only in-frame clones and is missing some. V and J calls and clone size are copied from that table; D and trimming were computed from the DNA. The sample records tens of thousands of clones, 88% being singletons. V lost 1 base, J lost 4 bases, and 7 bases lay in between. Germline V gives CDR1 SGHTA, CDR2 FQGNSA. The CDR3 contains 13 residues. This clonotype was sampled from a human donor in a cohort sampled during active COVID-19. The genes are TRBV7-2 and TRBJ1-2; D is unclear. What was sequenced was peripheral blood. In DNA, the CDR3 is TGTGCCAGCAGCTTAGACACAACCTATGGCTACACCTTC. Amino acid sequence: CASSLDTTYGYTF.